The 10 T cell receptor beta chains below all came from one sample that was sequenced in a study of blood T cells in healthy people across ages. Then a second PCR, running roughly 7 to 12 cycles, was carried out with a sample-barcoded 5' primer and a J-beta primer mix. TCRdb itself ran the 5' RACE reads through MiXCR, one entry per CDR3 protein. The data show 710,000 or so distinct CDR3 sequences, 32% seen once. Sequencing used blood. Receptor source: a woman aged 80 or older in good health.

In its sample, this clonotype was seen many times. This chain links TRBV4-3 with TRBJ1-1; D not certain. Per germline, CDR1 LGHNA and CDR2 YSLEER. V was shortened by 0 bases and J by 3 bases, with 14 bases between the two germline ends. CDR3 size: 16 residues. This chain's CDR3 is CASSQDGLRRDTEAFF. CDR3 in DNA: TGCGCCAGCAGCCAAGATGGACTGAGACGGGACACTGAAGCTTTCTTT.

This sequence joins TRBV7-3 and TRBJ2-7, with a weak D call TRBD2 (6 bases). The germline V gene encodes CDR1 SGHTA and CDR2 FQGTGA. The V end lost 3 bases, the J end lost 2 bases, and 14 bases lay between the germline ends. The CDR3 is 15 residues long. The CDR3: CASSFGAEGPYEQYF. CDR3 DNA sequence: TGTGCCAGCAGCTTTGGGGCGGAGGGCCCCTACGAGCAGTACTTC.

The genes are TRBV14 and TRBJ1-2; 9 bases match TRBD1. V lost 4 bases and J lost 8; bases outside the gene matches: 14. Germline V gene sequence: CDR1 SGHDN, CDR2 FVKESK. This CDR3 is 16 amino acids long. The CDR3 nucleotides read TGTGCCAGCAGCCCGGGACAGGGTGCATCACTTGGAGGCTACACCTTC. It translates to CASSPGQGASLGGYTF. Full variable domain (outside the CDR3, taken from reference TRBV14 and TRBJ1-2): EAGVTQFPSHSVIEKGQTVTLRCDPISGHDNLYWYRRVMGKEIKFLLHFVKESKQDESGMPNNRFLAERTGGTYSTLKVQPAELEDSGVYFCASSPGQGASLGGYTFGSGTRLTVV.

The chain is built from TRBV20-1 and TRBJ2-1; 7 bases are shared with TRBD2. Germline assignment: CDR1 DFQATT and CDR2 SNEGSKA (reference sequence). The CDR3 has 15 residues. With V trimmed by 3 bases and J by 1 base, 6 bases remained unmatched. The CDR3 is CSASSTSVSYNEQFF. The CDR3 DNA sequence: TGCAGTGCTAGCAGCACTAGCGTATCCTACAATGAGCAGTTCTTC.

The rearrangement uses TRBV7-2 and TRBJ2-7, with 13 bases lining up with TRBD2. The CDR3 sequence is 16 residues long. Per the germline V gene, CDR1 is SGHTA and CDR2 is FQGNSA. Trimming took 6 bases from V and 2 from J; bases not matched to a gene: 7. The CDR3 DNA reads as TGTGCCAGCAGTTCGGGGACTAGCGGGGCGGCCTACGAGCAGTACTTC. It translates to CASSSGTSGAAYEQYF.

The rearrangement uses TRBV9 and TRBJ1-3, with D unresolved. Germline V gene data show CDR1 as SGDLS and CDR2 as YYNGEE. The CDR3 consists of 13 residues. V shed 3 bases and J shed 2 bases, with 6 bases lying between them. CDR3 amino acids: CASSGTAGNTIYF. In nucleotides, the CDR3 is TGTGCCAGCAGCGGGACGGCTGGAAACACCATATATTTT.

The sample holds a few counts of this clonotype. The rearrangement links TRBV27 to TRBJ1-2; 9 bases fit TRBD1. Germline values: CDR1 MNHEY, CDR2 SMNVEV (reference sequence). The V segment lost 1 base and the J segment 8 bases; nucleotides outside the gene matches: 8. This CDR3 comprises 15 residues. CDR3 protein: CASSLYRDRARGYTF. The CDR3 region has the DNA TGTGCCAGCAGTTTATACCGGGACAGGGCTCGGGGCTACACCTTC.

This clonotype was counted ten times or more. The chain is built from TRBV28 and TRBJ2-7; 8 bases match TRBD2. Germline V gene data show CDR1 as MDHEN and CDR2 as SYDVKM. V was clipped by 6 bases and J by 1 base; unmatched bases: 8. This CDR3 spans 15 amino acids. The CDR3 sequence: CASRGGGMTSYEQYF. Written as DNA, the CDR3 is TGTGCCAGCAGGGGCGGGGGGATGACATCCTACGAGCAGTACTTC.

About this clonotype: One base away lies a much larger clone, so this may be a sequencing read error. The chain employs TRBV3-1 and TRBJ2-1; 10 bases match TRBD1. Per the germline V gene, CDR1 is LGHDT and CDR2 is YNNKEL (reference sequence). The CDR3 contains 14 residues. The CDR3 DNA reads TGTGCCCGCAGTCCCGGGACAGGGGCCAATGAGCAGTTCTTC. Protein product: CARSPGTGANEQFF.

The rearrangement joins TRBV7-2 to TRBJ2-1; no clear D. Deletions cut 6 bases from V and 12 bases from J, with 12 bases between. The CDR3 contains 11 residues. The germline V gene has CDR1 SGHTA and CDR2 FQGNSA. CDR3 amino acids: CASSPLYGQFF. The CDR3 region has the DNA TGTGCCAGCAGTCCCCTCTATGGGCAGTTCTTC.